This T cell receptor (beta chain) was captured by sequencing in a study of blood T cell repertoires in COVID-19. About the study: Some COVID-19 samples were acute and others convalescent; all came from the United States, Italy and Spain. From T cells, B-cell-depleted T cells, or PBMCs came the material, which was cDNA or gDNA.

Original processing notes: Cell counts per sample came from amplifying reference gene primers. Assay: immunoSEQ multiplex PCR; the TCRdb copy retains only in-frame clones and omits some. V and J calls and clone size are those listed in that table; D and trimming were worked out from the DNA. Here the sample spans 50,000 to 70,000 clones, about four fifths being singletons. After removal of 4 bases from V and 4 bases from J, the junction contained 5 bases not matched to a gene. Germline CDR1 SGHNT, CDR2 YYREEE (reference sequence). The CDR3 is made up of 14 amino acids. This clonotype originated in a man between 70 and 80 years old with active COVID-19. The chain combines TRBV5-4 with TRBJ2-4; 7 nucleotides match TRBD2. The sample taken for sequencing was peripheral blood. CDR3 protein: CASSGPGGKNIQYF. CDR3 DNA: TGTGCCAGCAGCGGACCGGGAGGAAAAAACATTCAGTACTTC.